The 16 T cell receptor beta chains given below trace back to one sample, sequenced in a study of shared clonotypes between healthy human individuals. The protocol was immunoSEQ multiplex PCR, while the TCRdb copy is restricted to in-frame clones and leaves out a portion. The sample holds around 430,000 clones, more than 75% seen once. The sequencing input was PBMCs. Source of these receptors: a woman between 40 and 55 years old in good health. Some clones in this sample may be carry-over from other donors' samples.

The chain uses TRBV19 and TRBJ2-2, with D possibly TRBD2 on 5 matching bases. V lost 4 bases to trimming and J lost 8 bases, with 11 bases between them. The CDR3 is made up of 13 amino acids. CDR1 and CDR2 from the germline V gene are LNHDA and SQIVND (reference sequence). CDR3 DNA: TGTGCCAGTAGTAGCGGACTTCAGGGGGAGCTGTTTTTT. Its translation is CASSSGLQGELFF.

This chain uses TRBV28 with TRBJ1-2; D might be TRBD1 (5 bases). Between the trimmed V and J ends, which lost 2 bases and 7 bases, there was a span of 20 bases. Germline CDR1 is MDHEN and CDR2 is SYDVKM. The CDR3 covers 16 residues. The CDR3 here is CASSLPGVWEAGGYTF. Here the CDR3 DNA reads TGTGCCAGCAGTTTACCGGGGGTTTGGGAAGCGGGTGGCTACACCTTC.

The chain recombines TRBV21-1 with TRBJ1-5. TRBV21-1 is noted as a pseudogene. There are 16 residues in the CDR3. The CDR3, as DNA: TGTGCCAGCAGCAAGGGGGGACACCAAAGAAATCAGCCCCAGCATTTT. Protein sequence: CASSKGGHQRNQPQHF.

The chain joins TRBV27 to TRBJ2-2, with D hard to call. V was cut by 3 bases and J by 7 bases, with 9 bases left in between. The CDR3 length is 13 residues. Looked up from germline, CDR1 is MNHEY and CDR2 is SMNVEV (reference sequence). The CDR3 here is CASSLIHIGELFF. Written as DNA, the CDR3 is TGTGCCAGCAGTTTGATTCACATCGGGGAGCTGTTTTTT.

The chain recombines TRBV28 with TRBJ2-6; a possible D gene is TRBD1 (6 bases). CDR3 length: 16 amino acids. With 5 bases removed from V and 2 bases from J, the gap between germline ends came to 13 bases. Germline loops: CDR1 MDHEN, CDR2 SYDVKM. The CDR3 region is CASSPWTVAGANVLTF. For the CDR3, the DNA is TGTGCCAGCAGTCCGTGGACAGTTGCTGGGGCCAACGTCCTGACTTTC. The full variable domain, with the rest looked up from reference TRBV28 and TRBJ2-6, is DVKVTQSSRYLVKRTGEKVFLECVQDMDHENMFWYRQDPGLGLRLIYFSYDVKMKEKGDIPEGYSVSREKKERFSLILESASTNQTSMYLCASSPWTVAGANVLTFGAGSRLTVL.

V usage is TRBV28 and J usage is TRBJ2-7, with a possible D match to TRBD2 (6 bases). The CDR3 loop spans 15 amino acids. Trimming pared 4 bases from V and 0 bases from J, leaving 13 bases between. The germline CDR1 and CDR2 sequences are MDHEN and SYDVKM. CDR3 nucleotide sequence: TGTGCCAGCAGTTCCCCTGCGGGGCGCTCCTACGAGCAGTACTTC. Translation gives CASSSPAGRSYEQYF. The whole variable domain, filled in from reference TRBV28 and TRBJ2-7, reads DVKVTQSSRYLVKRTGEKVFLECVQDMDHENMFWYRQDPGLGLRLIYFSYDVKMKEKGDIPEGYSVSREKKERFSLILESASTNQTSMYLCASSSPAGRSYEQYFGPGTRLTVT.

The chain has TRBV7-9 and TRBJ1-5, with 8 bases fitting TRBD1. Germline V gene data show CDR1 as SEHNR and CDR2 as FQNEAQ (reference sequence). The ends lost 4 bases at V and 2 bases at J; junction bases unmatched: 4. The CDR3 is 15 residues long. CDR3 bases: TGTGCCAGCAGCTCAGGACAGGGCCGCAATCAGCCCCAGCATTTT. This codes for CASSSGQGRNQPQHF. The variable domain in full, with the rest retrieved from reference TRBV7-9 and TRBJ1-5, is DTGVSQNPRHKITKRGQNVTFRCDPISEHNRLYWYRQTLGQGPEFLTYFQNEAQLEKSRLLSDRFSAERPKGSFSTLEIQRTEQGDSAMYLCASSSGQGRNQPQHFGDGTRLSIL.

V and J are TRBV15 and TRBJ2-1; D uncertain. The germline V and J ends were trimmed by 7 bases and 0 bases, with 16 bases remaining between them. CDR3 length equals 16 residues. In germline, CDR1 is LNHNV, CDR2 YYDKDF (reference sequence). CDR3 amino acids: CATTNLWGSSYNEQFF. In DNA form, the CDR3 reads TGTGCCACCACTAATTTATGGGGAAGCTCCTACAATGAGCAGTTCTTC.

This chain uses TRBV5-6 with TRBJ2-7, with D possibly being TRBD2 (5 bases). The CDR3 contains 14 residues. CDR1 and CDR2 (germline): SGHDT, YYEEEE. Between the trimmed V and J ends, which lost 4 bases and 0 bases, there was a span of 11 bases. CDR3 residues: CASSLRDSSYEQYF. The DNA for the CDR3 is TGTGCCAGCAGCCTCCGGGATAGCTCCTACGAGCAGTACTTC.

The V call is TRBV2, the J call TRBJ2-7; possibly TRBD2 for D (6 bases). Germline CDR1 SNHLY, CDR2 FYNNEI. The CDR3 consists of 16 residues. V was pared by 6 bases and J by 0 bases, with 18 bases between. CDR3 sequence: CASRIQKAGPSYEQYF. The CDR3 nucleotides are TGTGCCAGCAGAATTCAGAAGGCGGGACCCTCCTACGAGCAGTACTTC.

This clone was seen a single time. This sequence joins TRBV6-5 and TRBJ1-4, with D maybe TRBD1 (5 bases). The germline gives CDR1 MNHEY, CDR2 SVGAGI. This CDR3 has 14 residues. Deletions cut 2 bases from V and 13 bases from J, with 17 bases between. CDR3 DNA: TGTGCCAGCAGTTACGGGGCCGCAGGGAGGGGACTGTTTTTT. This codes for CASSYGAAGRGLFF.

This clone was seen more than once but under ten times. The CDR3 DNA is TGTGCCAGCAGCTTGAGCGGCTCCTACAATGAGCAGTTCTTC. Translating gives CASSLSGSYNEQFF. The chain couples TRBV7-9 to TRBJ2-1; D might be TRBD2 (5 bases). There are 14 residues in the CDR3. V dropped 3 bases and J dropped 0 bases, with 6 bases sitting between them. CDR1 and CDR2 (germline): SEHNR, FQNEAQ (reference sequence).

The table lists this clone with a count of one. This rearrangement joins TRBV29-1 to TRBJ2-3; perhaps TRBD2 as D (6 bases). This CDR3 spans 13 amino acids. V was trimmed by 0 bases and J by 11 bases, leaving 15 bases between them. The germline gives CDR1 SQVTM, CDR2 ANQGSEA. This chain's CDR3 is CSVEDLGREKQYF. CDR3 in DNA: TGCAGCGTTGAAGACTTAGGACGGGAGAAGCAGTATTTT.

This chain uses TRBV27 with TRBJ2-2; D gene uncertain. The V end lost 2 bases, the J end lost 4 bases, and 8 bases lay between the germline ends. Per the germline V gene, CDR1 is MNHEY and CDR2 is SMNVEV (reference sequence). CDR3 length equals 14 residues. The CDR3 coding sequence is TGTGCCAGCAGTTTAATTCGCGGCACCGGGGAGCTGTTTTTT. Translation gives CASSLIRGTGELFF.

V gene TRBV6-1 combines with J gene TRBJ2-1, with 7 bases that match TRBD2. This CDR3 has 16 residues. Unmatched junction bases numbered 4, after V lost 0 bases and J lost 2 bases. Per the germline V gene, CDR1 is MNHNS and CDR2 is SASEGT. The CDR3 bases are TGTGCCAGCAGTGAAGCTTGGAGCGGGGCCTACAATGAGCAGTTCTTC. It is translated as CASSEAWSGAYNEQFF.

The rearrangement uses TRBV11-3 and TRBJ2-7; D possibly corresponds to TRBD2 (6 bases). CDR3 length: 14 residues. Germline V CDR1 and CDR2: SGHNT, YENEEA. Trimming stripped 5 bases from V and 6 bases from J, with 17 bases between. CDR3 in amino acids: CASSPGLTRGEQYF. DNA of the CDR3: TGTGCCAGCAGCCCGGGCCTTACGCGGGGCGAGCAGTACTTC.